This T cell receptor (beta chain) came from a study of T cell responses to AZD1222 COVID-19 vaccine (dated by TCRdb to about 2021). Regarding the study in general: TCR sequencing was performed for 230 to 250 trial participants, of whom around 200 were given two doses of AZD1222 and approximately 25 were given two doses of MenACWY control vaccine. Trial participants were enrolled into age subgroups of 18-55, 56-69 and 70-plus years, which contained 148, 28 and 57 TCR-sequenced participants, respectively. Broader findings and caveats from the paper: After two AZD1222 doses, spike-specific TCR breadth and depth were significantly higher than at day 0 and than in MenACWY recipients. Epitopes outside the regions mutated in the B.1.351 and B.1.1.7 variants were reportedly recognized by nearly half of the unique spike-specific TCRs. Only 5 to 7 AZD1222 recipients were SARS-CoV-2 seropositive at baseline, limiting conclusions about previously exposed vaccinees. Because no day 14 peak-response samples were available, repertoires were characterized only after the peak T cell response. The 56-69-year group was small, and its depth increase did not reach significance, likely because of low power. Vaccine-associated CD4 TCRs spanned the whole spike protein, with dominant responses in regions 160-218 and 743-854. Participants were mostly white British, with more females than males. The authors suggested clonal diversity may have been underestimated.

The CDR3 regions of human TCRbeta chains were subjected to immunosequencing. As for how the authors treated the data: TCRs in the repertoires were compared against a reference library of SARS-CoV-2-specific TCRs that had been generated with the MIRA antigen-specificity platform. Breadth was defined as the fraction of unique TCRs that were SARS-CoV-2-associated, and depth was defined as the fraction of total T cells that were SARS-CoV-2-associated. Each spike-specific TCR was assigned to its reactive spike region and to a CD4 or CD8 class using the MIRA data. Log10-transformed breadth and depth values were compared by one-way ANOVA with Sidak's multiple comparisons tests. Not all clones reach the TCRdb copy of this immuneACCESS table, which keeps in-frame sequences only. Checked studies attribute under half of the gap to unresolved V genes and leave the rest unexplained. For V, J and clone size, that table is used; D and trimming come from the DNA. This sample comprises about 150,000 clones, more than 70% of them detected only once. The ten largest clonotypes hold approximately 3.6% of the sample.

Read against the paper, the sample's time point label means: baseline before first vaccination. The sample's treatment or condition label, in plain terms: meningococcal conjugate vaccine given as trial control. The vaccinee samples were drawn from two UK trials, COV001 and COV002, one of which was a single-blind randomized controlled phase 2/3 trial testing AZD1222 (ChAdOx1 nCoV-19) in healthy adults. For TCRbeta chain sequencing, PBMC samples from trial participants were taken at day 0 and at day 28 after the second dose. As to this clone: What this receptor recognizes is not known. No per-base quality is available; no much larger clone lies one base away.

The clonotype was recovered from an adult in good health. Sample: peripheral blood, taken on day 0 of MenACWY control vaccination.

The nucleotide sequence reads TGTGCCAGCAGTTCAATAGTTGGAGAGACCCAGTACTTC. Its protein product is CASSSIVGETQYF. This chain is built from TRBV12-3 or TRBV12-4 and TRBJ2-5; no D gene call is confident. From the cysteine through the phenylalanine, the CDR3 covers 13 amino acids. The DNA shown is the 39-base CDR3, in frame from base 1. V is shortened by 4 bases, J by 4 bases, and the region joining them spans 10 bases.